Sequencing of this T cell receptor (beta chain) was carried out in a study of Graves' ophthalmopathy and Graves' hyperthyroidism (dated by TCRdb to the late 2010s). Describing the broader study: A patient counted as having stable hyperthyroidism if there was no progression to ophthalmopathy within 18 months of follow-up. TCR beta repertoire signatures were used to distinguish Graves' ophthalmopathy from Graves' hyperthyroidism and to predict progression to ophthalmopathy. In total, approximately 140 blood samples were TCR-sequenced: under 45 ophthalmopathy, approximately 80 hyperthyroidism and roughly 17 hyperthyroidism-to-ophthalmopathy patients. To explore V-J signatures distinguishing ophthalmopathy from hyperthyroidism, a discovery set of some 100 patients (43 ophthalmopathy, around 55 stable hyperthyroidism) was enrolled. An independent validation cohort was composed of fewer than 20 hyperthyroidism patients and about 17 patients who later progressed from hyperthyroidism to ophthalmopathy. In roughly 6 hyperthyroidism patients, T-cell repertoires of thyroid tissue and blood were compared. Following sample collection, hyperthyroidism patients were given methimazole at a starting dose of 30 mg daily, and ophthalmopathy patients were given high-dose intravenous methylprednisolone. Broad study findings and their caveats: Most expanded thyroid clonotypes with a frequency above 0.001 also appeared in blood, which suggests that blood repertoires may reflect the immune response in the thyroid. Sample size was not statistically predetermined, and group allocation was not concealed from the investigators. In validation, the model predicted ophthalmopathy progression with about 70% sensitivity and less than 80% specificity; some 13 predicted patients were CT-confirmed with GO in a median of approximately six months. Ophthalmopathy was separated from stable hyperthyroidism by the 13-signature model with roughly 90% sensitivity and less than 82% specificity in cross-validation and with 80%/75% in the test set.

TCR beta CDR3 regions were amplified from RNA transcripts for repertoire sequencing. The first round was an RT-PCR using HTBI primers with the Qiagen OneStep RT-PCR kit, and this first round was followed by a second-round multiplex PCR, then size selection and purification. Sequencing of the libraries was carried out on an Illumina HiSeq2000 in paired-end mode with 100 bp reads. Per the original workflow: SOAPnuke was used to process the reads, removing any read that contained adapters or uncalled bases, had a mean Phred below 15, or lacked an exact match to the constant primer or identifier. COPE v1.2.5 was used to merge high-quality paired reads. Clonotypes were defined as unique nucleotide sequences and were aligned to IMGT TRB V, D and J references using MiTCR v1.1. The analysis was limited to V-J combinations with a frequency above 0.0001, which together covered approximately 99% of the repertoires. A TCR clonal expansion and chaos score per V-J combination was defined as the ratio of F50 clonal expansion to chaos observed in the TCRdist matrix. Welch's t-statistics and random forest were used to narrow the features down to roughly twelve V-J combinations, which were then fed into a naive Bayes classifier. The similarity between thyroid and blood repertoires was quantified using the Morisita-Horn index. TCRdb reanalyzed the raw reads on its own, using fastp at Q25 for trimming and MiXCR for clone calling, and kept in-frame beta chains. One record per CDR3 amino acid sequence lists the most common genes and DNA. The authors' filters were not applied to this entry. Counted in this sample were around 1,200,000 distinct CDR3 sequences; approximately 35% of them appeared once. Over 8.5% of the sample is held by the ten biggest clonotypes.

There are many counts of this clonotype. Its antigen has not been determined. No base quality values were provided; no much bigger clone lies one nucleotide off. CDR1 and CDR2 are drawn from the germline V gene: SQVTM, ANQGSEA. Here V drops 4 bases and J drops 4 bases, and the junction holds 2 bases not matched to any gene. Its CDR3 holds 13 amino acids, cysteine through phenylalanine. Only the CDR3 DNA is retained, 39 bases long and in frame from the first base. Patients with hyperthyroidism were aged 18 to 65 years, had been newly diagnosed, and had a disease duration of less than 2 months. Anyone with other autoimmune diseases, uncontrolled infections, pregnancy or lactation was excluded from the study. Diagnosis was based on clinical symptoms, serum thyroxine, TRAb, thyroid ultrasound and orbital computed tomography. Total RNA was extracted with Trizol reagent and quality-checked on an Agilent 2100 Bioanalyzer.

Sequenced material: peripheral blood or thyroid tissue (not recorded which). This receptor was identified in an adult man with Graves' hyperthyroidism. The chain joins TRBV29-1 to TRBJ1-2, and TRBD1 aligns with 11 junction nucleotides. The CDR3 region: CSVGTGGGYGYTF. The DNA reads TGCAGCGTTGGGACAGGGGGCGGCTATGGCTACACCTTC.